This T cell receptor (beta chain) was found in a study of blood T cell repertoires in COVID-19. Study-wide context: Donors in the United States, Italy and Spain gave samples during acute or convalescent COVID-19. PBMCs, B-cell-depleted T cells, or T cells provided the cDNA or gDNA that made up the material.

Under the authors' procedure: Using reference gene primer amplification, nucleated cell counts were estimated. Sequencing used immunoSEQ multiplex PCR; TCRdb keeps in-frame clones, though not all of them. That table supplies the V and J calls and clone size; D and trimming were determined from the DNA. The table has about 500,000 clones, about 88% seen once; the top ten hold approximately 0.9%. Sequences were obtained from peripheral blood. The receptor was isolated from a man between 18 and 35 years old with COVID-19, enrolled during active disease.

The CDR3 DNA reads TGTGCCAGCAGCTTATTATCCGGACAGGGGGCGCTGAGCTACACCTTC. Translated: CASSLLSGQGALSYTF. V usage is TRBV5-6 and J usage is TRBJ1-2; TRBD1 matches at 11 bases. Germline loops: CDR1 SGHDT, CDR2 YYEEEE. CDR3 length equals 16 residues. The J segment lost 9 bases and the V segment lost 2 bases, leaving 12 bases of the junction unmatched.